This T cell receptor beta chain comes out of a study of response to subunit inactivated influenza vaccine. J lost 7 bases, V lost 9 bases, and 9 bases had no gene match. Germline lookup yields CDR1 LNHDA and CDR2 SQIVND (reference sequence). The CDR3 extends over 13 amino acids. MiXCR was run by TCRdb on the RT-PCR reads, yielding one entry per CDR3 protein. The sample yields around 650,000 distinct CDR3 sequences, roughly 14% seen once. This clonotype occurred a few times. The sequencing used PBMCs from blood, collected about 11 days after vaccination. This sequence joins TRBV19 and TRBJ2-7; 10 bases fit TRBD1. This TCR was sampled from a middle-aged man who received an inactivated influenza vaccine. The CDR3 bases are TGTGCCAGCAGCCGGGACAGGGGCGGAGAGCAGTACTTC. This sequence encodes CASSRDRGGEQYF.